A single sample gave rise to the 2 T cell receptor beta chains below, sequenced in a study of T cell repertoires in cytomegalovirus infection. TCRdb reprocessed the reads via MiXCR and lists one record per CDR3 protein. The sample carries a few hundred thousand distinct CDR3 sequences, over 35% recorded once. No antigen is known for these receptors. The source material was cultured PBMCs, sampled from culture after CMV antigen stimulation. These receptor sequences come from a human donor in good health (CMV status not recorded). Some clones in this sample may be carry-over from other donors' samples.

The chain links TRBV9 to TRBJ1-1; D perhaps matches TRBD1 (6 bases). The V gene lost 3 bases and the J gene lost 6 bases, with 12 bases spanning the gap. CDR1 is SGDLS and CDR2 is YYNGEE in the germline V gene. The CDR3 contains 13 residues. The CDR3 DNA sequence: TGTGCCAGCAGCGCCGGACAGTTAGCTGAAGCTTTCTTT. Protein sequence: CASSAGQLAEAFF.

The chain links TRBV5-4 to TRBJ1-4; 8 bases line up with TRBD1. This CDR3 is 17 amino acids long. Germline lookup yields CDR1 SGHNT and CDR2 YYREEE (reference sequence). The junction had 16 bases not matched to a gene; V was cut back by 3 bases and J by 9 bases. CDR3 in amino acids: CASSSPGGAGDTQKLFF. The DNA for the CDR3 is TGTGCCAGCAGCTCCCCAGGGGGCGCCGGGGACACCCAAAAACTGTTTTTT.